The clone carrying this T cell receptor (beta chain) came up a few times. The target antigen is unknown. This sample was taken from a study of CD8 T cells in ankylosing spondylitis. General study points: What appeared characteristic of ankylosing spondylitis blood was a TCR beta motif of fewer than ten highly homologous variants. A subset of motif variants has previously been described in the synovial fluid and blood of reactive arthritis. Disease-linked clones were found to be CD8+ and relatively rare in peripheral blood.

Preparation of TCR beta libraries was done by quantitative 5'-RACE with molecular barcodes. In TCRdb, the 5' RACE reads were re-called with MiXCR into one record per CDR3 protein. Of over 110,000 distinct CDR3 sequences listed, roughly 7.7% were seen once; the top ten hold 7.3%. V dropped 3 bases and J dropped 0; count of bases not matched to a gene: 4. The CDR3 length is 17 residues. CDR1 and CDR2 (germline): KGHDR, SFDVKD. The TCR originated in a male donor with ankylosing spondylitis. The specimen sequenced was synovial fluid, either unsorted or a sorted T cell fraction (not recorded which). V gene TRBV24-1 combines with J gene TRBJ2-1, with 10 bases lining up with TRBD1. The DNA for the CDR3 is TGTGCCACCAGTGATACACGGACAGGGGGCTCCTACAATGAGCAGTTCTTC. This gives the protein CATSDTRTGGSYNEQFF.